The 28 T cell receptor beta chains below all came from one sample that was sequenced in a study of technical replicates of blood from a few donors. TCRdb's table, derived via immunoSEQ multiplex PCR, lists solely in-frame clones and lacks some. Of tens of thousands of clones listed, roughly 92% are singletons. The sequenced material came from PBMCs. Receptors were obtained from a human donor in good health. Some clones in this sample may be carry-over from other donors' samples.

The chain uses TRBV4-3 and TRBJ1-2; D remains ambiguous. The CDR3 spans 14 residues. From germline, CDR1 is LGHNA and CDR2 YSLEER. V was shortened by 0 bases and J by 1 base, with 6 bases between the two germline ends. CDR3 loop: CASSQDTGNYGYTF. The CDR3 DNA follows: TGCGCCAGCAGCCAAGATACGGGTAACTATGGCTACACCTTC.

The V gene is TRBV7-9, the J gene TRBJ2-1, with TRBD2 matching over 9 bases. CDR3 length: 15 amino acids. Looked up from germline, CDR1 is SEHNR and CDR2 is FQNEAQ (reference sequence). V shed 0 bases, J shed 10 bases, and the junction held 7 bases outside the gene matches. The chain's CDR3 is CASSLAISGGGEQFF. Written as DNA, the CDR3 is TGTGCCAGCAGCTTAGCCATTAGCGGGGGTGGGGAGCAGTTCTTC.

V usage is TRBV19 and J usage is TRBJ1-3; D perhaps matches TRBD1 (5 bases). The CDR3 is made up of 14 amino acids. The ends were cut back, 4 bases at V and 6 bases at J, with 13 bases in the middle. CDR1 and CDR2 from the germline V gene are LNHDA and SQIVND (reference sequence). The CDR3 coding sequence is TGTGCCAGTAGTAGCAGGGCATTCGAAAACACCATATATTTT. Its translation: CASSSRAFENTIYF. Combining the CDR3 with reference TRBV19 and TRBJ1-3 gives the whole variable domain DGGITQSPKYLFRKEGQNVTLSCEQNLNHDAMYWYRQDPGQGLRLIYYSQIVNDFQKGDIAEGYSVSREKKESFPLTVTSAQKNPTAFYLCASSSRAFENTIYFGEGSWLTVV.

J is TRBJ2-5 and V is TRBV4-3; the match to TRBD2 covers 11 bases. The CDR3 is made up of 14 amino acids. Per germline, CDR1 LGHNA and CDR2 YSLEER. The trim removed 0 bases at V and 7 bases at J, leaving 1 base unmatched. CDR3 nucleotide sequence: TGCGCCAGCAGCCAAGAAGGACTAGCGGGGACCCAGTACTTC. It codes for CASSQEGLAGTQYF.

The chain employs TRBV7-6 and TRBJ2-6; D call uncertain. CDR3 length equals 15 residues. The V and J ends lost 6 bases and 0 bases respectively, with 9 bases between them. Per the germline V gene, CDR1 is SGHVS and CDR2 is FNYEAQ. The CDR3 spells CASSIQNSGANVLTF. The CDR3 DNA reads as TGTGCCAGCAGTATACAGAACTCTGGGGCCAACGTCCTGACTTTC.

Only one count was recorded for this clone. In DNA, the CDR3 is TGCGCCAGCAGCAAGACAGGGAAAAATGAGCAGTTCTTC. This translates into CASSKTGKNEQFF. This chain joins TRBV5-1 and TRBJ2-1, with 7 bases fitting TRBD1. CDR1 is SGHRS, CDR2 YFSETQ, per germline. J lost 7 bases, V lost 4 bases, and 5 bases had no gene match. This CDR3 has 13 residues.

CDR3 coding DNA: TGTGCCAGCAGTGAATGGCATAGCAATCAGCCCCAGCATTTT. As protein: CASSEWHSNQPQHF. The V call is TRBV25-1, the J call TRBJ1-5; D is ambiguous. Per the germline V gene, CDR1 is MGHDK and CDR2 is SYGVNS. CDR3 length: 14 amino acids. V shed 1 base and J shed 0 bases, with 4 bases lying between them.

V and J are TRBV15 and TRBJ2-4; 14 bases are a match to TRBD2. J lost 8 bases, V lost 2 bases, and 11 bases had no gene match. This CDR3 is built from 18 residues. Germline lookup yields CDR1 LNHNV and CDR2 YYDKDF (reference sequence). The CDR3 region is CATSRRKSGTSGSYIQYF. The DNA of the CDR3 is TGTGCCACCAGCAGACGAAAATCTGGGACTAGCGGGAGTTACATTCAGTACTTC.

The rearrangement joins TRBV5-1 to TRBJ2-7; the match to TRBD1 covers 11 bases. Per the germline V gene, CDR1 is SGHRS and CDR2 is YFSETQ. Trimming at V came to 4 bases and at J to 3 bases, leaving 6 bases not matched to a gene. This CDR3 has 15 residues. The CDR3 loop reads CASSPVGQGGYEQYF. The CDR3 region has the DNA TGCGCCAGCAGCCCGGTGGGACAGGGGGGCTACGAGCAGTACTTC. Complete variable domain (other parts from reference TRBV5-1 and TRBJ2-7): KAGVTQTPRYLIKTRGQQVTLSCSPISGHRSVSWYQQTPGQGLQFLFEYFSETQRNKGNFPGRFSGRQFSNSRSEMNVSTLELGDSALYLCASSPVGQGGYEQYFGPGTRLTVT.

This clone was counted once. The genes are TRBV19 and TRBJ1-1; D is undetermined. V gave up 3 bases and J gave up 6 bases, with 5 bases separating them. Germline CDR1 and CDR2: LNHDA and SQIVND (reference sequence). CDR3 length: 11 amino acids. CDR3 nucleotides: TGTGCCAGTAGTATGGCATCTGAAGCTTTCTTT. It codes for CASSMASEAFF.

As DNA, the CDR3 is TGTGCCAGCAGCCGCACTAGGACGGCAGATACGCAGTATTTT. It is translated as CASSRTRTADTQYF. The chain has TRBV6-6 and TRBJ2-3; maybe TRBD2 (5 bases). Trimming pared 6 bases from V and 4 bases from J, leaving 14 bases between. CDR3 length: 14 residues. The germline CDR1 and CDR2 sequences are MNHNY and SVGAGI (reference sequence).

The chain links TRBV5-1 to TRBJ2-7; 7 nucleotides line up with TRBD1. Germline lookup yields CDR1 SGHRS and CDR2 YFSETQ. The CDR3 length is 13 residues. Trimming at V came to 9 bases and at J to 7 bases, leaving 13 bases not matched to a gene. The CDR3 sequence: CATRTGPSGEQYF. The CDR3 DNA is TGCGCCACACGGACAGGACCCTCCGGGGAGCAGTACTTC.

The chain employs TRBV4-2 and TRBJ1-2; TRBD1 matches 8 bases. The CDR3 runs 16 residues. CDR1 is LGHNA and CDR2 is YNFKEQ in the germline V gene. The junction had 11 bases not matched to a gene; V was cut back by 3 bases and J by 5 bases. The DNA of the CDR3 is TGTGCCAGCAGCCATTCGGGAACGGACAGGGAATATGGCTACACCTTC. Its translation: CASSHSGTDREYGYTF.

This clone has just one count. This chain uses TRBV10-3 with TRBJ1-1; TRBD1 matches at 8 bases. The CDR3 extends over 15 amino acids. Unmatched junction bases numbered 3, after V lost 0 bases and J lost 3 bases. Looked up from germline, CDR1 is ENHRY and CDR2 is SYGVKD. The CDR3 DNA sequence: TGTGCCATCAGTGAGTCGCAGGGGGCGGACACTGAAGCTTTCTTT. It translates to CAISESQGADTEAFF.

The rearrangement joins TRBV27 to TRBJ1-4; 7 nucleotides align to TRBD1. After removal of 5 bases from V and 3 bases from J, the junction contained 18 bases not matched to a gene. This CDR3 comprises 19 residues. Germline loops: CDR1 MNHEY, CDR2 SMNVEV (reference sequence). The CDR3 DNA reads TGTGCCAGCAGTACCGAACCCAGGGGACAGAGATCGGCTAATGAAAAACTGTTTTTT. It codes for CASSTEPRGQRSANEKLFF.

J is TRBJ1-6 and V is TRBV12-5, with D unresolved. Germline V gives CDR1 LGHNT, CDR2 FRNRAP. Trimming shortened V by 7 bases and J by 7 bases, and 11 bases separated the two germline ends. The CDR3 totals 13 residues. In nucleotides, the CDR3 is TGTGCTAGTGCGCTCCCGGGAAATTCACCCCTCCACTTT. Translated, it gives CASALPGNSPLHF.

The CDR3 loop is CASTPIAGNTGELFF. The DNA for the CDR3 is TGTGCCAGCACCCCTATAGCGGGGAACACCGGGGAGCTGTTTTTT. The chain recombines TRBV7-2 with TRBJ2-2; 7 nucleotides line up with TRBD2. The germline CDR1 and CDR2 sequences are SGHTA and FQGNSA. Trimming at V came to 7 bases and at J to 1 base, leaving 6 bases not matched to a gene. The CDR3 contains 15 residues.

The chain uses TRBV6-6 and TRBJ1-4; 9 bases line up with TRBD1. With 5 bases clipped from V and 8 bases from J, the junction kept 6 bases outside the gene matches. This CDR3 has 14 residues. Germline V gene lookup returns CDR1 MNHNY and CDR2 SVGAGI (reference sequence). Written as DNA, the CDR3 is TGTGCCAGCAGTCCGGGACAGGGTCCCGAAAAACTGTTTTTT. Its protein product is CASSPGQGPEKLFF.

CDR3 protein: CASSEGLAAPQETQYF. DNA of the CDR3: TGTGCCAGCAGTGAGGGACTAGCGGCACCACAAGAGACCCAGTACTTC. This chain connects TRBV6-1 to TRBJ2-5; TRBD2 aligns across 11 bases. The CDR3 is 16 residues long. With 3 bases clipped from V and 2 bases from J, the junction kept 5 bases outside the gene matches. Germline V lookup: CDR1 MNHNS, CDR2 SASEGT.

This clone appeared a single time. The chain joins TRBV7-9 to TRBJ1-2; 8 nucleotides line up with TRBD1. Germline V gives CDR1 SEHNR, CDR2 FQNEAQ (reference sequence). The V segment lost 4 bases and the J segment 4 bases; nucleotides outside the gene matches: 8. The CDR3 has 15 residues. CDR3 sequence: CASSSAGTGRYGYTF. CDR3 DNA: TGTGCCAGCAGCTCAGCCGGGACAGGCCGCTATGGCTACACCTTC.

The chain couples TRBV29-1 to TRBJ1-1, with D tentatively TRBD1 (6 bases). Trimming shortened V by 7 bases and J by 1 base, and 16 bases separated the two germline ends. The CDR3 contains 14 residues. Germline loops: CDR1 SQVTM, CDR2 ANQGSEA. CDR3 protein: CSAKQGEGNTEAFF. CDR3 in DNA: TGCAGCGCGAAACAGGGAGAGGGGAACACTGAAGCTTTCTTT.

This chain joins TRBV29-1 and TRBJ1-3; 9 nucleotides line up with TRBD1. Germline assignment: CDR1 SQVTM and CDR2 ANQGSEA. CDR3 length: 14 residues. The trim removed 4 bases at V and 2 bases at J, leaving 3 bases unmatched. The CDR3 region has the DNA TGCAGCGTTGGACAGGGGGGGACTGGAAACACCATATATTTT. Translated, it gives CSVGQGGTGNTIYF.

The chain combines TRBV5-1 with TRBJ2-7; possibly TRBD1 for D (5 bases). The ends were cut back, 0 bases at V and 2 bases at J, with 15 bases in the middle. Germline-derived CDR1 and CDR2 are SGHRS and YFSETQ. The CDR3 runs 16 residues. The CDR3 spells CASSLEALAGPYEQYF. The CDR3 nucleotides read TGCGCCAGCAGCTTGGAAGCCTTGGCAGGGCCCTACGAGCAGTACTTC.

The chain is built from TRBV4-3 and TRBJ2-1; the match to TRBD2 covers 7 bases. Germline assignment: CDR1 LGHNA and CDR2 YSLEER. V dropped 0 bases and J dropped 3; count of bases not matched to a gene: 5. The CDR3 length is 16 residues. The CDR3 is CASSQDYGGNYNEQFF. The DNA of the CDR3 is TGCGCCAGCAGCCAAGATTACGGGGGGAACTACAATGAGCAGTTCTTC.

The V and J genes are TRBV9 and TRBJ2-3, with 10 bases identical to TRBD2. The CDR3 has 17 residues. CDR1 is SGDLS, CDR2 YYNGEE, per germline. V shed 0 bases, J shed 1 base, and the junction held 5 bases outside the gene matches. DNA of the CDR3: TGTGCCAGCAGCGTAGCAGTAGCGGGGGGCGGCACAGATACGCAGTATTTT. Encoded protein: CASSVAVAGGGTDTQYF.

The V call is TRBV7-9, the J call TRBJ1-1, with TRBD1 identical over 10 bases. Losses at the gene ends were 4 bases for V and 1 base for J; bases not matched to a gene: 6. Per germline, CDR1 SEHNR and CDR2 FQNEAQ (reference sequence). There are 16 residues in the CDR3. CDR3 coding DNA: TGTGCCAGCAGCTCTAGGACAGGGGGTGGGAACACTGAAGCTTTCTTT. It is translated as CASSSRTGGGNTEAFF.

The CDR3 DNA follows: TGTGCCAGCAGTTACTCGGGGCAGGGGGGAAACACCATATATTTT. Translated, it gives CASSYSGQGGNTIYF. This rearrangement joins TRBV6-5 to TRBJ1-3; D is possibly TRBD1 (6 bases). Germline V CDR1 and CDR2: MNHEY, SVGAGI. CDR3 length: 15 amino acids. The V gene lost 0 bases and the J gene lost 4 bases, with 10 bases spanning the gap.

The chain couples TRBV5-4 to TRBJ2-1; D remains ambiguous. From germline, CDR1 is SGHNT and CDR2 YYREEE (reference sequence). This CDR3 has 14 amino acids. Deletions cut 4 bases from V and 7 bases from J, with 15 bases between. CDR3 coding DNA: TGTGCCAGCAGCCCTGCAAGCGTGAGGAATGAGCAGTTCTTC. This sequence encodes CASSPASVRNEQFF.